These 22 T cell receptor beta chains came from one sample sequenced in a study of molecular identifiers for immune sequencing clone quantification. TCRdb reanalysed the PCR reads using MiXCR and keeps one entry per CDR3 protein. Altogether around 480,000 distinct CDR3 sequences are present, roughly 24% being singletons, with the ten largest covering about 0.75%. Input material: naive CD8+ T cells from blood, with Jurkat cell RNA spiked in. Subset indicated: FACS-sorted CD8+CD4-CCR7+CD45RA+ naive T cells. The receptors here all came from a human donor in good health. Some libraries in this study had Jurkat cell RNA spiked in.

Concerning this clonotype itself: Being one base from a much bigger clone, this may be a read error. The chain has TRBV29-1 and TRBJ2-5; maybe TRBD1 (6 bases). This CDR3 spans 15 amino acids. Germline V gene sequence: CDR1 SQVTM, CDR2 ANQGSEA. V lost 3 bases and J 4 bases, leaving 18 bases between the germline ends. CDR3 region: CSVDSGGQWTETQYF. CDR3 DNA: TGCAGCGTTGACAGTGGCGGACAGTGGACAGAGACCCAGTACTTC.

This clonotype has more than one count but fewer than ten. The V call is TRBV9, the J call TRBJ2-3; the D is unclear. The germline V and J ends were trimmed by 3 bases and 0 bases, with 8 bases remaining between them. The CDR3 has 14 residues. Germline V gene data show CDR1 as SGDLS and CDR2 as YYNGEE. CDR3 region: CASSGYTSTDTQYF. CDR3 nucleotide sequence: TGTGCCAGCAGCGGATACACTAGCACAGATACGCAGTATTTT.

The rearrangement links TRBV27 to TRBJ2-1, with D perhaps TRBD1 (6 bases). This CDR3 region has 15 residues. Germline loops: CDR1 MNHEY, CDR2 SMNVEV (reference sequence). V was cut by 2 bases and J by 4 bases, with 12 bases left in between. The CDR3 sequence is CASSLEGRGYNEQFF. In DNA, the CDR3 is TGTGCCAGCAGTTTAGAGGGAAGGGGGTACAATGAGCAGTTCTTC.

There are a few counts of this clonotype. J is TRBJ1-3 and V is TRBV12-3 or TRBV12-4; possibly TRBD1 for D (5 bases). Trimming took 2 bases from V and 0 from J, leaving 17 bases between them. The CDR3 contains 18 residues. CDR3 bases: TGTGCCAGCAGTTTATTCCCAGCCGCAGGGCGCTCTGGAAACACCATATATTTT. As protein: CASSLFPAAGRSGNTIYF.

This clonotype was observed many times. The chain uses TRBV28 and TRBJ1-5, with TRBD1 as a possible D gene (5 bases). Germline-derived CDR1 and CDR2 are MDHEN and SYDVKM. The CDR3 length is 15 residues. V lost 8 bases to trimming and J lost 5 bases, with 19 bases between them. CDR3 in amino acids: CASGTIQGLDQPQHF. The CDR3 DNA reads as TGTGCCAGCGGAACTATCCAGGGTTTAGATCAGCCCCAGCATTTT. Full variable domain (rest looked up from reference TRBV28 and TRBJ1-5): DVKVTQSSRYLVKRTGEKVFLECVQDMDHENMFWYRQDPGLGLRLIYFSYDVKMKEKGDIPEGYSVSREKKERFSLILESASTNQTSMYLCASGTIQGLDQPQHFGDGTRLSIL.

About this clonotype: At one boundary the junction diverges from the germline segment, which might be a read error. The chain has TRBV18 and TRBJ2-3, with TRBD1 as a possible D gene (5 bases). Germline lookup yields CDR1 KGHSH and CDR2 LQKENI. This CDR3 contains 18 residues. This CDR3 is CASSPPQGSNTNTETQYF. The CDR3 bases are TGTGCCAGCTCACCACCGCAGGGAAGTAATACAAACACAGAGACGCAGTATTTT.

The chain combines TRBV6-1 with TRBJ2-7; no clear D gene. The CDR3 has 16 amino acids. V shed 1 base and J shed 2 bases, with 15 bases lying between them. Germline-derived CDR1 and CDR2 are MNHNS and SASEGT. The CDR3 spells CASSEGPYGTAYEQYF. In nucleotides, the CDR3 is TGTGCCAGCAGTGAAGGCCCCTACGGCACCGCCTACGAGCAGTACTTC.

The chain has TRBV28 and TRBJ1-5; D perhaps matches TRBD1 (5 bases). V lost 6 bases and J lost 2, with 14 bases in between. This CDR3 spans 15 amino acids. Germline V CDR1 and CDR2: MDHEN, SYDVKM. CDR3 sequence: CASRGTEVGNQPQHF. The CDR3 coding sequence is TGTGCCAGCAGGGGGACCGAGGTCGGCAATCAGCCCCAGCATTTT.

The sample holds many counts of this clonotype. This chain uses TRBV5-1 with TRBJ2-3; D not certain. This CDR3 region has 16 residues. Germline CDR1 is SGHRS and CDR2 is YFSETQ. Trimming removed 2 bases at V and 2 bases at J, with 15 bases between. The CDR3 bases are TGCGCCAGCAGCTTCCTTAGCCCAAAGCTCACAGATACGCAGTATTTT. Residues: CASSFLSPKLTDTQYF.

The V gene is TRBV27, the J gene TRBJ2-7; maybe TRBD2 (6 bases). There are 13 residues in the CDR3. V was shortened by 2 bases and J by 5 bases, with 10 bases between the two germline ends. Per germline, CDR1 MNHEY and CDR2 SMNVEV (reference sequence). The CDR3 coding sequence is TGTGCCAGCAGTTTACGGGAGTCCCACGAGCAGTACTTC. Translation: CASSLRESHEQYF.

This clonotype was counted only a few times. This chain joins TRBV30 and TRBJ2-7; 8 positions match TRBD1. V shed 0 bases and J 5 bases; nucleotides not matched to a gene: 3. The germline CDR1 and CDR2 sequences are GTSNPN and SVGIG (reference sequence). This CDR3 has 13 amino acids. CDR3 DNA sequence: TGTGCCTGGAGTGTACAGGGGGGCGACGAGCAGTACTTC. Its translation: CAWSVQGGDEQYF.

V and J are TRBV27 and TRBJ2-7; perhaps TRBD2 as D (5 bases). Germline lookup yields CDR1 MNHEY and CDR2 SMNVEV (reference sequence). V gave up 4 bases and J gave up 2 bases, with 12 bases separating them. The CDR3 spans 14 residues. This CDR3 reads CASSSPGMAYEQYF. The CDR3 DNA sequence: TGTGCCAGCAGTTCGCCCGGGATGGCCTACGAGCAGTACTTC.

Points on this clonotype: Possible read error: a much larger clone is one base away. The chain employs TRBV9 and TRBJ1-1; D is unclear. The V gene's germline CDR1 is SGDLS and CDR2 YYNGEE. The CDR3 consists of 13 residues. The CDR3 DNA follows: TGTGCCAGCACCGTAGTACAGAGGACTGAAGCTTTCTTT. Translating gives CASTVVQRTEAFF.

The chain recombines TRBV7-9 with TRBJ1-2; D may be TRBD1 (5 bases). V lost 0 bases, J lost 8 bases, and 16 bases lay in between. The CDR3 sequence is 15 residues long. Germline V gene data show CDR1 as SEHNR and CDR2 as FQNEAQ (reference sequence). CDR3 sequence reads: CASSLARGQGSGYTF. The CDR3 nucleotides read TGTGCCAGCAGCTTAGCGCGGGGCCAGGGCTCCGGCTACACCTTC.

The V gene is TRBV4-1, the J gene TRBJ2-1; 12 bases fit TRBD2. This CDR3 has 15 amino acids. Looked up from germline, CDR1 is MGHRA and CDR2 is YSYEKL. The V and J ends lost 6 bases and 4 bases, in that order; junction bases with no gene match: 4. The CDR3 DNA reads as TGCGCCAGCAGATGGACTAGCGGGGTTTACAATGAGCAGTTCTTC. Translated, it gives CASRWTSGVYNEQFF.

This clonotype was found a few times. The chain has TRBV29-1 and TRBJ2-5; 15 bases agree with TRBD2. The CDR3 consists of 16 residues. Trimming removed 3 bases from V and 4 bases from J; junction bases left unmatched: 6. CDR1 is SQVTM and CDR2 is ANQGSEA in the germline V gene. CDR3 protein: CSVDAPGLAGGETQYF. CDR3 sequence (DNA): TGCAGCGTTGACGCTCCGGGACTAGCGGGAGGAGAGACCCAGTACTTC.

This clonotype showed up many times. The chain joins TRBV20-1 to TRBJ2-6; D gene unclear. The CDR3 runs to 15 residues. Germline values: CDR1 DFQATT, CDR2 SNEGSKA (reference sequence). V lost 2 bases and J lost 1, with 9 bases in between. The CDR3, as DNA: TGCAGTGCTAGATCCTGGTTGTCTGGGGCCAACGTCCTGACTTTC. Amino acids: CSARSWLSGANVLTF.

The sample holds many counts of this clonotype. The chain employs TRBV6-2 or TRBV6-3 and TRBJ1-1; no definite D call. CDR1 and CDR2 from the germline V gene are MNHEY and SVGEGT. The ends were cut back, 1 base at V and 3 bases at J, with 6 bases in the middle. The CDR3 is made up of 13 amino acids. The DNA of the CDR3 is TGTGCCAGCAGTTACTATGGGTACACTGAAGCTTTCTTT. This translates into CASSYYGYTEAFF.

This clonotype was counted ten times or more. This sequence joins TRBV28 and TRBJ1-1; TRBD1 matches 9 bases. Looked up from germline, CDR1 is MDHEN and CDR2 is SYDVKM. There are 16 residues in the CDR3. The J segment lost 0 bases and the V segment lost 6 bases, leaving 8 bases of the junction unmatched. The chain's CDR3 is CASRTRQGDLNTEAFF. The CDR3 nucleotides are TGTGCCAGCAGGACACGACAGGGGGACCTGAACACTGAAGCTTTCTTT. The complete variable domain, with remaining parts taken from reference TRBV28 and TRBJ1-1, reads DVKVTQSSRYLVKRTGEKVFLECVQDMDHENMFWYRQDPGLGLRLIYFSYDVKMKEKGDIPEGYSVSREKKERFSLILESASTNQTSMYLCASRTRQGDLNTEAFFGQGTRLTVV.

J is TRBJ2-7 and V is TRBV11-2; no clear D gene. Deletions cut 5 bases from V and 4 bases from J, with 15 bases between. The germline gives CDR1 SGHAT, CDR2 FQNNGV. This CDR3 is built from 14 residues. The CDR3 protein is CASSPFPQSYEQYF. CDR3 sequence (DNA): TGTGCCAGCAGCCCCTTTCCCCAGTCATACGAGCAGTACTTC.

The table lists this clonotype with many counts. The chain links TRBV7-9 to TRBJ2-7; a possible D gene is TRBD1 (6 bases). The CDR3 is 18 residues long. Germline lookup yields CDR1 SEHNR and CDR2 FQNEAQ (reference sequence). The germline V and J ends were trimmed by 5 bases and 1 base, with 24 bases remaining between them. The CDR3 sequence is CASSHSPRGPIPSYEQYF. In DNA form, the CDR3 reads TGTGCCAGCAGCCATTCTCCCAGGGGCCCGATTCCTTCCTACGAGCAGTACTTC.

The sample holds many counts of this clonotype. This chain uses TRBV20-1 with TRBJ2-7, with TRBD2 as a possible D gene (5 bases). The CDR3 covers 12 residues. With 5 bases removed from V and 3 bases from J, the gap between germline ends came to 11 bases. Germline CDR1 and CDR2: DFQATT and SNEGSKA (reference sequence). The CDR3 DNA sequence: TGCAGTGCTCGACTAAACGACTACGAGCAGTACTTC. Residues: CSARLNDYEQYF.